The 5 T cell receptor beta chains given below trace back to one sample, sequenced in a study of cytomegalovirus exposure and HLA in healthy donors. PCR was performed using 60 Vbeta and 13 Jbeta primers. The data were produced by immunoSEQ multiplex PCR, yet TCRdb's version contains in-frame clones alone and is incomplete. Seen here are approximately 73,000 clones, approximately 57% observed once, and the top ten hold more than 5%. The sample taken for sequencing was PBMCs. The receptors stem from a man aged 30-40 years in good health and CMV-seropositive.

The gene calls are TRBV19 and TRBJ1-5, with D tentatively TRBD1 (5 bases). Germline values: CDR1 LNHDA, CDR2 SQIVND (reference sequence). With 5 bases removed from V and 6 bases from J, the gap between germline ends came to 17 bases. The CDR3 consists of 15 residues. The CDR3 bases are TGTGCCAGTAGTTTTTTTAAGGGAGGGACTCAGCCCCAGCATTTT. It translates to CASSFFKGGTQPQHF.

This clone was seen a few times. The chain couples TRBV30 to TRBJ1-6; the D is unclear. Trimming cost V 1 base and J 10 bases, with 11 bases left between them. Germline lookup yields CDR1 GTSNPN and CDR2 SVGIG (reference sequence). The CDR3 is made up of 13 amino acids. CDR3: CAWSAEEDSPLHF. CDR3 coding DNA: TGTGCCTGGAGTGCAGAGGAGGACTCACCCCTCCACTTT.

The genes are TRBV19 and TRBJ1-5; D remains unclear. Germline V CDR1 and CDR2: LNHDA, SQIVND (reference sequence). The CDR3 sequence is 16 residues long. Trimming cost V 3 bases and J 0 bases, with 12 bases left between them. CDR3 in amino acids: CASSMGWELSNQPQHF. CDR3 in DNA: TGTGCCAGTAGTATGGGGTGGGAGCTTAGCAATCAGCCCCAGCATTTT. Based on the CDR3 plus reference TRBV19 and TRBJ1-5, the full variable domain is DGGITQSPKYLFRKEGQNVTLSCEQNLNHDAMYWYRQDPGQGLRLIYYSQIVNDFQKGDIAEGYSVSREKKESFPLTVTSAQKNPTAFYLCASSMGWELSNQPQHFGDGTRLSIL.

J is TRBJ1-3 and V is TRBV9, with 7 bases lining up with TRBD1. The germline gives CDR1 SGDLS, CDR2 YYNGEE. Trimming took 4 bases from V and 7 from J; bases not matched to a gene: 8. The CDR3 is made up of 14 amino acids. CDR3 sequence reads: CASSTMGTENTIYF. The DNA for the CDR3 is TGTGCCAGCAGCACGATGGGGACAGAGAACACCATATATTTT.

This clone occurred a few times. This CDR3 is CASSFGPRVEQYF. The CDR3 nucleotides are TGTGCCAGCAGTTTTGGCCCCCGGGTGGAGCAGTATTTT. The V call is TRBV27, the J call TRBJ2-3; D is unclear. Germline CDR1 is MNHEY and CDR2 is SMNVEV (reference sequence). The CDR3 sequence is 13 residues long. V was trimmed by 3 bases and J by 11 bases, leaving 15 bases between them.